This T cell receptor beta chain was profiled in a study of shared clonotypes between healthy human individuals. Overall study context: Contributing individuals were a couple of females and three males aged 18 to 49. General study results and limits: The authors sampled blood alone, and tissue repertoires likely differ.

This was a deep-level run. The method was immunoSEQ multiplex PCR; TCRdb's version includes in-frame clones alone and lacks a portion of them. The sample carries approximately 2.1 million clones, approximately 95% recorded once. With 4 bases clipped from V and 8 bases from J, the junction kept 9 bases outside the gene matches. This CDR3 spans 14 amino acids. Germline V gene sequence: CDR1 MDHEN, CDR2 SYDVKM. The authors divided CD4+ cells into CD45RA+ naive and CD45RA-negative memory subsets. With regard to this clone: As yet, its antigen is unknown.

The gene calls are TRBV28 and TRBJ1-2, with 8 bases lining up with TRBD1. The sample taken for sequencing was naive CD4+ T cells from PBMCs. Subset denoted: CD45RA+ positively selected. The TCR sequence derives from a young man in good health. Some clones in this sample may be carry-over from other donors' samples. For the CDR3, the DNA is TGTGCCAGCAGTTCCGCTCGGACAGGGCACGGCTACACCTTC. As protein: CASSSARTGHGYTF.